This T cell receptor (beta chain) was sequenced in a study of radiation and T cells in renal cell carcinoma. Study-wide results and limits: Without pretreatment biopsies, baseline tumor clonotype presence was undetermined.

Sequenced by immunoSEQ multiplex PCR; TCRdb stores in-frame clones only, minus some. This sample has under 100,000 clones, with over 80% found just once. Described time point: blood 4 weeks post-SBRT, at nephrectomy. Regarding treatment: 15 Gy SBRT to primary tumor, nephrectomy 4 weeks later. Nephrectomy followed 15 Gy stereotactic body radiation by 4 weeks. After SBRT, blood was collected at 2 and 4 weeks, plus baseline. V lost 0 bases, J lost 8 bases, and 12 bases stayed unmatched. The CDR3 extends over 17 amino acids. Germline V gene lookup returns CDR1 SGDLS and CDR2 YYNGEE. Concerning this clone itself: The target antigen is unknown.

The clonotype was recovered from a man between 50 and 59 years old with renal cell carcinoma. The J gene is TRBJ2-1, the V gene TRBV9, with 9 bases that match TRBD1. The sequencing used blood, collected from a patient whose treatment included radiotherapy and nephrectomy. CDR3 sequence (DNA): TGTGCCAGCAGCGTAGCCCCAACCGGGACAGGGTCCGATGAGCAGTTCTTC. Translation gives CASSVAPTGTGSDEQFF.